This TCR beta chain was captured by sequencing in a study of T cell responses to AZD1222 COVID-19 vaccine. Study-level results: The donor group comprised mostly white British people and more females; the analysis possibly underestimated clonal diversity. Compared with day 0, the breadth and depth of the Spike-specific TCR repertoire rose significantly after two doses of AZD1222. In all cases, repertoires were sampled only after the peak T cell response.

Looked up from germline, CDR1 is MDHEN and CDR2 is SYDVKM. The CDR3 covers 13 residues. With 11 bases removed from V and 9 bases from J, the gap between germline ends came to 22 bases. The data were produced by immunoSEQ multiplex PCR, yet TCRdb's version contains in-frame clones alone and is incomplete. The data contain more than 110,000 clones, 80% to 95% of them seen just once; the ten biggest clones take up 3% to 4.5%. In the case of this clone: Its target is unknown.

Second-dose intervals of approximately 4 or approximately 12 weeks were pooled. The chain has TRBV28 and TRBJ1-2; maybe TRBD1 (5 bases). This material consisted of peripheral blood, taken 28 days after the second AZD1222 dose. The origin of this receptor is an adult who received the AZD1222 COVID-19 vaccine. The CDR3 nucleotides are TGTGCCGGAAGAGACAGCGCCATAGCTAGCTACACCTTC. Amino acids: CAGRDSAIASYTF.